This TCR beta chain originates from a study of T cells after yellow fever vaccination. As for the study in general: Preparation of the low-cell-number fractions used SMART-Seq v4 Ultra Low Input.

Each CDR3 protein gets one entry after TCRdb re-called the 5' RACE reads with MiXCR. The data show some 110,000 distinct CDR3 sequences, 8.4% seen once. Study-level findings and limits: The secondary response peaked faster, at day 5 versus 15, but was weaker.

This clonotype has a count of ten or more. The antigen is undetermined. The sample here was CD8+ T cells sorted from PBMCs, taken 45 days after the yellow fever booster vaccination. The TCR comes from a man aged 25-45 years who received the YFV17D yellow fever vaccine.

The CDR3 protein is CSASLAGAFPNEQFF. The DNA of the CDR3 is TGCAGTGCTAGCCTAGCGGGCGCCTTCCCCAATGAGCAGTTCTTC. J is TRBJ2-1 and V is TRBV20-1; TRBD2 aligns across 8 bases. The CDR3 runs 15 residues. Germline V gene data show CDR1 as DFQATT and CDR2 as SNEGSKA (reference sequence). J was trimmed by 6 bases and V by 3 bases; bases with no gene match: 10.